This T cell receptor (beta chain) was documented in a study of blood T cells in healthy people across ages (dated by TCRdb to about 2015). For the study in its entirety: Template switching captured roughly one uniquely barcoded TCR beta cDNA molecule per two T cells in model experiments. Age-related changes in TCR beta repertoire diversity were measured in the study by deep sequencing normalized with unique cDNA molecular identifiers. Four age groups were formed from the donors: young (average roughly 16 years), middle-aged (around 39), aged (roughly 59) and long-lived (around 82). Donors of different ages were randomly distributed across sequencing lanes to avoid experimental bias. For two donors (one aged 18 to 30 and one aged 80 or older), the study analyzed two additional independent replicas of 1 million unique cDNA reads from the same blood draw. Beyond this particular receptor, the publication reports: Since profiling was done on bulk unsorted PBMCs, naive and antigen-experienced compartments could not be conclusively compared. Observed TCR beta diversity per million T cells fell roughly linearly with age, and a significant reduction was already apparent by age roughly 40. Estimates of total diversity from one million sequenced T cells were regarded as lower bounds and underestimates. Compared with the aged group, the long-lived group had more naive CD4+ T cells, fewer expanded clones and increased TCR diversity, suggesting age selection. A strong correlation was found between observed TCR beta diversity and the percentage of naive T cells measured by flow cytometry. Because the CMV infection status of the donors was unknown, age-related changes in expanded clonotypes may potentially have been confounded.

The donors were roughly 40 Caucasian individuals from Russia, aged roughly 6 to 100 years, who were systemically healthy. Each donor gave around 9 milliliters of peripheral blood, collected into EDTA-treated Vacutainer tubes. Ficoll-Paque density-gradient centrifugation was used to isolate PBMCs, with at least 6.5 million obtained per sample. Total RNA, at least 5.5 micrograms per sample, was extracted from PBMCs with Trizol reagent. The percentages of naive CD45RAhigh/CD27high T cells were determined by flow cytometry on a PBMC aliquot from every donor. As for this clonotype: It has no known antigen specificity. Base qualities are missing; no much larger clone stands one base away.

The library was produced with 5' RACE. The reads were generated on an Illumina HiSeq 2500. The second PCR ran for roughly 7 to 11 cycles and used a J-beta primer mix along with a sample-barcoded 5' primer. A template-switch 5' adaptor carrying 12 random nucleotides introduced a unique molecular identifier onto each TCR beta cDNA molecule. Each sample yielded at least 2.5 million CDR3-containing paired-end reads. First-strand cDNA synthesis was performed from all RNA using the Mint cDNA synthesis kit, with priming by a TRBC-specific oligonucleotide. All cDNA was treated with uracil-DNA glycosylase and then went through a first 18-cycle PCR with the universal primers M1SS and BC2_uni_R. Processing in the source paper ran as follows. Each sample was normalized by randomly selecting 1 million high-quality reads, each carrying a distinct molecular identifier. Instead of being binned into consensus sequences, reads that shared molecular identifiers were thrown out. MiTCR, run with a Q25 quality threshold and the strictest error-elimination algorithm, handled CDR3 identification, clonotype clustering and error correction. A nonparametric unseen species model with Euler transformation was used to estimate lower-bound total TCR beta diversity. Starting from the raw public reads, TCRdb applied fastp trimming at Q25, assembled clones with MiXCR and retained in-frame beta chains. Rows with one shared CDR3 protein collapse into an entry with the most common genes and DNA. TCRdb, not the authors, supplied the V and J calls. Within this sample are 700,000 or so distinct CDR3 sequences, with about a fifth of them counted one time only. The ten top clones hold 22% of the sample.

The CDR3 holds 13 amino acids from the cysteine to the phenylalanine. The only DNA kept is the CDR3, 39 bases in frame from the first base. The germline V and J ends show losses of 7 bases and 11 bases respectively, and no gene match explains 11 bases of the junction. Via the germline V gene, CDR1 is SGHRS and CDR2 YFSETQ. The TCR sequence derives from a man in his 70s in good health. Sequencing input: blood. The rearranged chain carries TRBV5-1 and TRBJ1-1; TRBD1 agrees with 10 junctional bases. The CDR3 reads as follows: CASSTQTGGIAFF. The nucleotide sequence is TGCGCCAGCTCTACACAGACAGGGGGCATCGCTTTCTTT. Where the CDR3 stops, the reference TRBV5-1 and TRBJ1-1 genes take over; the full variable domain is KAGVTQTPRYLIKTRGQQVTLSCSPISGHRSVSWYQQTPGQGLQFLFEYFSETQRNKGNFPGRFSGRQFSNSRSEMNVSTLELGDSALYLCASSTQTGGIAFFGQGTRLTVV.